This T cell receptor beta chain is drawn from a study of blood T cell repertoires in COVID-19 (dated by TCRdb to the early 2020s). About the study as a whole: Samples from collaborators originated in the United States, Italy and Spain and spanned both the acute and convalescent phases of COVID-19. The material from the prospective study consisted of cDNA or gDNA derived from T cells, B-cell-depleted T cells, or PBMCs. Subjects who had been exposed to COVID-19, were actively infected with it, or had recovered from it provided the deeply sampled blood TCRbeta repertoires that made up the dataset. The repertoires were made available in a free public database intended to serve as a resource for research on the immune response to SARS-CoV-2. The samples were drawn from the first 160 participants of the ongoing ImmuneRACE study and from 950 to 1,500 subjects provided by 6 global collaborators. Sample metadata almost always included a de-identified subject ID, COVID-19 status, age in years and sex. Where HLA class I and class II types were available, the types were taken from metadata supplied by the sample provider, not from assay-based typing. Here is what the overall study found, with its caveats: The quantity of clinical and demographic metadata differed by source and by participant and was supplied without curation.

TCRbeta CDR3 regions were amplified from genomic DNA by means of the immunoSEQ Assay, a bias-controlled multiplex PCR. The published analysis was carried out like this. Nucleated cell counts per sample were estimated from amplification of reference gene primers within the assay. Sequence reads were collapsed and filtered to measure the absolute abundance of every unique TCRbeta CDR3 rearrangement. For each sample, productive Simpson clonality was calculated as the square root of Simpson's diversity index across productive rearrangements. Not all clones reach the TCRdb copy of this immuneACCESS table, which keeps in-frame sequences only. Checked studies attribute under half of the gap to unresolved V genes and leave the rest unexplained. The V and J calls and clone size are taken from that table; D and trimming were inferred from the DNA. This sample lists 500,000 or so clones; around 87% were detected once. 0.65% to 0.9% of the sample is in the top ten clones.

Including the terminal cysteine and phenylalanine, the CDR3 comprises 16 residues. Only CDR3 DNA remains: 48 bases, in frame from the first base. CDR1 and CDR2, looked up from the germline V gene (reference sequence), are LGHDT and YNNKEL. A distance of 14 bases separates the germline ends of V and J, which lose 5 bases and 0 bases respectively. In the prospective study, participants were about 18 to 90 years old, resided in 20 to 30 geographic areas of the United States, and were enrolled through a virtual design. In the prospective study, participants were assigned to cohorts based on the clinical history participants reported in a screening survey and a study questionnaire. Recovered participants in ImmuneRACE Cohort 3 were defined as having two consecutive negative NP/OP PCR tests, clearance from a healthcare professional, or resolution of symptoms. Each participant in the prospective study had whole blood, serum and a nasopharyngeal or oropharyngeal swab collected by mobile phlebotomists. Participants in the prospective study had the option to provide additional blood draws and questionnaires over an approximately 2-month period. Before DNA extraction, blood samples from the prospective study were shipped at room temperature or frozen.

Points on this clone: The antigen it binds to is not known. No base-level quality is on record; no much larger clone is a single base apart.

The receptor was isolated from a woman between 18 and 29 years old who had recovered from COVID-19. The sequenced material came from PBMCs or T cells enriched from blood (not recorded which). The V gene is TRBV3-1 (or the pseudogene TRBV3-2) and the J gene is TRBJ2-1; the D gene is possibly TRBD2, with 6 bases matching. The DNA sequence reads TGTGCCAGCAGCTCTAGCGTTACTCGCTCCTACAATGAGCAGTTCTTC. This translates into CASSSSVTRSYNEQFF.